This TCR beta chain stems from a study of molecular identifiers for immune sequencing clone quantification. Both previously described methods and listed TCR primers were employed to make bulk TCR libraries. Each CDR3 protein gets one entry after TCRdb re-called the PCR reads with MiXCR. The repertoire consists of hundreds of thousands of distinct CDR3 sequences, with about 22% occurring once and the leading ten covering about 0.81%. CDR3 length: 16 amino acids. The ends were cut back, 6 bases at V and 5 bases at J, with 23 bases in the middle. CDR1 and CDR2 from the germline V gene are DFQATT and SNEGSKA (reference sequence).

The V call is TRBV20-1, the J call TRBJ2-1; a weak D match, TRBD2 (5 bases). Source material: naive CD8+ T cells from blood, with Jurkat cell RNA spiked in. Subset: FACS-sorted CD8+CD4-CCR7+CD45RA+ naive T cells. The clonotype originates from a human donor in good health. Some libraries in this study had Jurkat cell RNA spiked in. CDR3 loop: CSATVTGSTRDNEQFF. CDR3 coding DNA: TGCAGTGCAACCGTTACGGGGTCCACAAGGGACAATGAGCAGTTCTTC.